The entry below describes one TCR beta chain. Its target is unknown. The entry originates in a study of cytomegalovirus exposure and HLA in healthy donors. Regarding the study as a whole: The authors enumerated under 200 TCR beta chains as linked to cytomegalovirus. A later analysis reportedly found fewer N-insertions in an Asian-associated ancestry cluster than the roughly 670-donor mean. A classifier reportedly called cytomegalovirus status with high sensitivity and specificity.

Primers: 60 Vbeta forward and 13 Jbeta reverse. Sequencing was performed with immunoSEQ multiplex PCR; in TCRdb, only in-frame clones are kept and a portion is missing. This sample's clone table lists about 58,000 clones. The CDR3 extends over 16 amino acids. With 6 bases clipped from V and 3 bases from J, the junction kept 8 bases outside the gene matches. Germline assignment: CDR1 KGHSH and CDR2 LQKENI. This chain connects TRBV18 to TRBJ1-2; 12 positions match TRBD1. The sample consisted of PBMCs. The source is a male donor in good health and CMV-seronegative. The CDR3 spells CASSPTGTGGDYGYTF. For the CDR3, the DNA is TGTGCCAGCTCTCCTACCGGGACAGGGGGCGACTATGGCTACACCTTC.